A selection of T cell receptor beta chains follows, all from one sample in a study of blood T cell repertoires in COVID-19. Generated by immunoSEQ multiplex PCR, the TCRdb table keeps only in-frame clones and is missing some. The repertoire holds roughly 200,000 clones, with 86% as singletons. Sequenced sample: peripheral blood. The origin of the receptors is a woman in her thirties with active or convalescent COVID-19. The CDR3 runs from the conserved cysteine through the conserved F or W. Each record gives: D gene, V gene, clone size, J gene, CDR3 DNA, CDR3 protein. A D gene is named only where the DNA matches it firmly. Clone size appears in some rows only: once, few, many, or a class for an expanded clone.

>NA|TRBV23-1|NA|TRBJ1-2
TGCGCCAGCAGTCAATCAAGGAGGGGAAAAGCTTATGGCTACACCTTC
CASSQSRRGKAYGYTF
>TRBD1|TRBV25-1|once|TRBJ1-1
TGTGCCAGCACTGACAGGGTAAACACTGAAGCTTTCTTT
CASTDRVNTEAFF
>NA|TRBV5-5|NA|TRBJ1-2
TGTGCCAGCAGCCTAGACTTTACACTAGTTAACTATGGCTACACCTTC
CASSLDFTLVNYGYTF
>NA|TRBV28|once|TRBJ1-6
TGTGCCAGCAGTTCTCCCGGCCGCGGGCCTAATTCACCCCTCCACTTT
CASSSPGRGPNSPLHF
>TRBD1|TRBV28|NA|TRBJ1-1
TGTGCCAGCAGTATCGGACAGGGGGTATCGAACACTGAAGCTTTCTTT
CASSIGQGVSNTEAFF
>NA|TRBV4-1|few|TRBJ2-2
TGCGCCAGCAGCCAAGATGGCCACACCGGGGAGCTGTTTTTT
CASSQDGHTGELFF
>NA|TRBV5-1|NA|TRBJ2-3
TGCGCCAGCAGGGAGGGGAGCACAGATACGCAGTATTTT
CASREGSTDTQYF
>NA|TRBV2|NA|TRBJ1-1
TGTGCCAGCAATTGGGGGCCCTCTGAAGCTTTCTTT
CASNWGPSEAFF
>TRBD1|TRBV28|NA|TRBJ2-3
TGTGCCAGCAGTTTCGACAGGGCCTGGGGAGATACGCAGTATTTT
CASSFDRAWGDTQYF
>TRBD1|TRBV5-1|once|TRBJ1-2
TGCGCCAGCAGCCTCAGGACAGGGGAAGATAACTATGGCTACACCTTC
CASSLRTGEDNYGYTF
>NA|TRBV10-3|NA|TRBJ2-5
TGTGCCATCAGTGAACAGGAAGAGACCCAGTACTTC
CAISEQEETQYF
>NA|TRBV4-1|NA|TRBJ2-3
TGCGCCAGCAGCCAAGGCGCAGCTCGGGGAGGCACAGATACGCAGTATTTT
CASSQGAARGGTDTQYF
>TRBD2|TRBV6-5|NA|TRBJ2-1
TGTGCCAGCAGCGGGGGGGGGAGCTCCTACAATGAGCAGTTCTTC
CASSGGGSSYNEQFF
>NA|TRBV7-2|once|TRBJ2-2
TGTGCCAGCAGACTACCGGGACTGTCGAACACCGGGGAGCTGTTTTTT
CASRLPGLSNTGELFF
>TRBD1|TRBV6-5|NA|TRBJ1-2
TGTGCCAGCGGGACAGGGGACGGCTACACCTTC
CASGTGDGYTF
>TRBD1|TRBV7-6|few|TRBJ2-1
TGTGCCAGCAGCCCCTCGACAGGGGGCGCCTACAATGAGCAGTTCTTC
CASSPSTGGAYNEQFF
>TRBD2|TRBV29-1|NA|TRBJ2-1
TGCAGCGTGACTAGCGAAGAGCAGTTCTTC
CSVTSEEQFF
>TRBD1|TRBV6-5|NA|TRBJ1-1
TGTGCCAGCAGCTCGACAGGGATGAGCGACACTGAAGCTTTCTTT
CASSSTGMSDTEAFF
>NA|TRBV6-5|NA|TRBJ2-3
TGTGCCAGCAGCGATGGCCTAGACGGCACAGATACGCAGTATTTT
CASSDGLDGTDTQYF
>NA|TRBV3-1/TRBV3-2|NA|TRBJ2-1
TGTGCCAGCAGCCCGACCTTCACAGACACCTACAATGAGCAGTTCTTC
CASSPTFTDTYNEQFF
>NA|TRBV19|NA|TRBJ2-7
TGTGCCAGTAGTGCAAACCCCAGGGTCGCGTACGAGCAGTACTTC
CASSANPRVAYEQYF
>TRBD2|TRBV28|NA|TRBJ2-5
TGTGCCAGCAGTTTATCTGCCCGACGAGGGAGGGACCCGGAGACCCAGTACTTC
CASSLSARRGRDPETQYF
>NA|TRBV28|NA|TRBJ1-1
TGTGCCAGCAGTCCCCCCGGAGGGCGGAACACTGAAGCTTTCTTT
CASSPPGGRNTEAFF
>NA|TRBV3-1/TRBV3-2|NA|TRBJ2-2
TGTGCCAGCAGCCAAGAAACAGGTCGGAACACCGGGGAGCTGTTTTTT
CASSQETGRNTGELFF
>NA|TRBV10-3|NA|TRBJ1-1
TGTGCCATCACCAAGGGGGGGACCATGAACACTGAAGCTTTCTTT
CAITKGGTMNTEAFF
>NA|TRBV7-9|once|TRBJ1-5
TGTGCCAGCAGCCAAACAGGGCTTAATCAGCCCCAGCATTTT
CASSQTGLNQPQHF
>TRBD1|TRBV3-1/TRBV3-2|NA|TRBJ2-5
TGTGCCAGCAGCTGGGGACAGTACCAAGAGACCCAGTACTTC
CASSWGQYQETQYF
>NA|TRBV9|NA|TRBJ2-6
TGTGCCAGCAGCGCGCGGGGATTTAGCTCTGGGGCCAACGTCCTGACTTTC
CASSARGFSSGANVLTF
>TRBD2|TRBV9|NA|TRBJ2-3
TGTGCCAGCAGCGTAGTTGGGACTAGCGGGGGGGTCACAGATACGCAGTATTTT
CASSVVGTSGGVTDTQYF
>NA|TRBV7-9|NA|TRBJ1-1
TGTGCCAGCGGGCAGAATGAAGCTTTCTTT
CASGQNEAFF
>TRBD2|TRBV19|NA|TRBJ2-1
TGTGCCAGTAGTCTAGCGGCCTACAATGAGCAGTTCTTC
CASSLAAYNEQFF
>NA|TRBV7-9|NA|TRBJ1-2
TGTGCCAGCAGCCCTCAGAACTATGGCTACACCTTC
CASSPQNYGYTF
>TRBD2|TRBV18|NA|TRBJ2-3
TGTGCCAGCTCGCCAAGACTAGCGGCAGAGCGCGATACGCAGTATTTT
CASSPRLAAERDTQYF
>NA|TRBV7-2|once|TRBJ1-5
TGTGCCAGCAGCCTACGGACGGGGTATAGCAATCAGCCCCAGCATTTT
CASSLRTGYSNQPQHF
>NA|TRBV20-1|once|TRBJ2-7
TGCAGTGGAGGACAACCCAACGAGCAGTACTTC
CSGGQPNEQYF
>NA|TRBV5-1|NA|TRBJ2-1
TGCGCCAGCAGCTTGGAGCCGGACAGTTACAATGAGCAGTTCTTC
CASSLEPDSYNEQFF
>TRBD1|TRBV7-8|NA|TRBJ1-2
TGTGCCAGCAGCTCGGACAGGGGATTGAGAGGGGGCGATGGCTACACCTTC
CASSSDRGLRGGDGYTF
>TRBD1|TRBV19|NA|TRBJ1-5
TGTGCCAGTAGTCCGAAGGACAGGGGAGCTTATCAGCCCCAGCATTTT
CASSPKDRGAYQPQHF
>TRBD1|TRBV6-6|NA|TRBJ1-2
TGTGCCAGCAGTTCCTTTATAGGACAGGGGGCGAATGGCTACACCTTC
CASSSFIGQGANGYTF
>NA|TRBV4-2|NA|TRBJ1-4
TGTGCCAGCAGCGGGCGGGAGGGAGGTGAAAAACTGTTTTTT
CASSGREGGEKLFF
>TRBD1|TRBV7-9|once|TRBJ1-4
TGTGCCAGCAGCGAGGGACAGAGTAATGAAAAACTGTTTTTT
CASSEGQSNEKLFF
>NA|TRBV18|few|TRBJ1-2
TGTGCCAGCTCACCAACAGAAGACTATGGCTACACCTTC
CASSPTEDYGYTF
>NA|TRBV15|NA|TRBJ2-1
TGTGCCACCAGCAGAGGGCCCATCCCCTACAATGAGCAGTTCTTC
CATSRGPIPYNEQFF
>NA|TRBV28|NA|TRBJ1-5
TGTGCCAGCAGTTTTCCGGTAAGCAATCAGCCCCAGCATTTT
CASSFPVSNQPQHF
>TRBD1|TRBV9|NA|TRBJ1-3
TGTGCCAGCAGCGCCTACGGGACAGGTCTCTCTGGAAACACCATATATTTT
CASSAYGTGLSGNTIYF
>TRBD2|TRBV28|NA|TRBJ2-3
TGTGCCAGCAGCCAGACTAGCGGGAACTTAGATACGCAGTATTTT
CASSQTSGNLDTQYF
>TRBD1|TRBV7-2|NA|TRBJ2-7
TGTGCCAGTATCCAGGGGGAAGGGTTCTACGAGCAGTACTTC
CASIQGEGFYEQYF
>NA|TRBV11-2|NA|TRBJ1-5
TGTGCCAGCGGAGGCTCTGGGGGGGGCGGTCAGCCCCAGCATTTT
CASGGSGGGGQPQHF
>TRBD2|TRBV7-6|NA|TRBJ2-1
TGTGCCAGCAGCACACCAACTAGCGGGGGGCCCAATGAGCAGTTCTTC
CASSTPTSGGPNEQFF
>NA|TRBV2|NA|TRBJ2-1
TGTGCCAGCAGTCCGGACCCAGGGGTATCCTACAATGAGCAGTTCTTC
CASSPDPGVSYNEQFF
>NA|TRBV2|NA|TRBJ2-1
TGTGCCAGCAGTGGGTGGCAGGGGAGTCGAAATGAGCAGTTCTTC
CASSGWQGSRNEQFF
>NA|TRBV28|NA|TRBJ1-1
TGTGCCAGCAGCCACCAGGGTAAGGCTTGGGGCGCTGAAGCTTTCTTT
CASSHQGKAWGAEAFF